This T cell receptor (beta chain) was obtained from a study of blood T cell repertoires in COVID-19. Across the whole study: Sample material is recorded as cDNA or gDNA derived from T cells, B-cell-depleted T cells, or PBMCs.

Germline CDR1 is SGHNT and CDR2 is YENEEA. Between the trimmed V and J ends, which lost 6 bases and 1 base, there was a span of 15 bases. The CDR3 totals 15 residues. This clone was recorded once. Per the original methods: For nucleated cells, counts were estimated from reference gene primer amplification. TCRdb's table, derived via immunoSEQ multiplex PCR, lists solely in-frame clones and lacks some. V and J calls and clone size are given by that table; D and trimming were obtained from the DNA. The table shows about 220,000 clones, with more than 70% occurring only once. V usage is TRBV11-3 and J usage is TRBJ1-1; a possible D gene is TRBD1 (5 bases). The clonotype originates from a woman of 80 years or more with acute or convalescent COVID-19. The sample consisted of peripheral blood. In DNA, the CDR3 is TGTGCCAGCAGGAACACAGGCGGGGGGAACACTGAAGCTTTCTTT. Amino acids: CASRNTGGGNTEAFF.